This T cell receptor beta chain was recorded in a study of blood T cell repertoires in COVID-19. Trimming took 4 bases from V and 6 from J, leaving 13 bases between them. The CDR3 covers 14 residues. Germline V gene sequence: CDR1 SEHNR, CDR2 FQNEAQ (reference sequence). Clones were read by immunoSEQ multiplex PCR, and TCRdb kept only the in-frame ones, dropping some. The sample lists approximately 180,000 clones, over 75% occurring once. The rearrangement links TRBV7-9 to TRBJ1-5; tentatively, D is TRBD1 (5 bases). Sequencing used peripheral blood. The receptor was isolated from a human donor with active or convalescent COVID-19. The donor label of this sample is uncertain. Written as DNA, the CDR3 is TGTGCCAGCAGCTCAACGACAGACGGTCAGCCCCAGCATTTT. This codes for CASSSTTDGQPQHF. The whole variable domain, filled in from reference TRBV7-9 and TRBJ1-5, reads DTGVSQNPRHKITKRGQNVTFRCDPISEHNRLYWYRQTLGQGPEFLTYFQNEAQLEKSRLLSDRFSAERPKGSFSTLEIQRTEQGDSAMYLCASSSTTDGQPQHFGDGTRLSIL.